This T cell receptor (beta chain) derives from a study of cytomegalovirus exposure and HLA in healthy donors. The CDR3 totals 14 residues. The germline V gene encodes CDR1 SEHNR and CDR2 FQNEAQ (reference sequence). Trimming removed 5 bases at V and 4 bases at J, with 14 bases between. Worth noting for this clone: The antigen remains undetermined.

Study-wide results and limits: Fewer N-insertions (relative to the approximately 670-donor mean) were reportedly seen in an Asian-associated ancestry cluster in a later analysis. An observed cluster of highly shared sequence variants was recorded as a likely sequencing artifact.

PCR amplification relied on 60 Vbeta primers (plus 13 Jbeta primers). TCRdb's table, derived via immunoSEQ multiplex PCR, lists solely in-frame clones and lacks some. This table holds 170,000 or so clones, more than 65% found once. The source of this sequence is a woman aged 30 to 39 in good health and CMV-seronegative. The sequenced material came from PBMCs. V gene TRBV7-9 combines with J gene TRBJ1-1; D gene ambiguous. CDR3 DNA sequence: TGTGCCAGCAGCCATTTTCCAGTCGTCACTGAAGCTTTCTTT. As protein: CASSHFPVVTEAFF.